This TCR beta chain was sequenced during a study of T cell therapy after organ transplantation (dated by TCRdb to about 2019). Context from the whole study: Autologous CMV-specific T cells, expanded in vitro for about 2 weeks with a peptide pool of 30 HLA class I and II CMV epitopes, were used as therapy products. Patients were given up to 6 doses of T cells at 2-week intervals and were followed for 29 weeks after finishing therapy. Long-term post-therapy samples were available for only about 75% of the 10 patients. Peripheral blood samples for the pretherapy time point were taken before T cell therapy began. A follow-up TRBV repertoire analysis was performed on an open-label phase I trial of autologous CMV-specific adoptive T cell therapy in solid-organ transplant recipients. Of the roughly ten patients, eight were classified as clinical responders and two as nonresponders. A median of 1.92 x 10^8 CMV-specific T cells was administered to patients across 2 to 6 intravenous infusions.

What the time point label conveys for this sample: before start of T cell therapy. The patients had received solid-organ transplants and had cytomegalovirus that was drug-resistant/recurrent. Ten of the trial participants were picked for repertoire analysis depending on whether post-therapy peripheral blood mononuclear cells were available. Viable CD3+CD8+CD4- lymphocytes were sorted from PBMCs on a BD FACSAria III. The Qiagen DNeasy Kit was used to extract genomic DNA from sorted cells. Results the study describes overall, beyond this receptor: Because the cohort was small, confounders such as concurrent antirejection and antiviral medications could not be assessed. Before therapy, nonresponders had marked clonal expansions, and their repertoires changed minimally after therapy. Reconstitution after therapy appeared to involve both transferred clonotypes and endogenous clonotypes that were not detected in the therapy products. Fold change in CD8 clonality after therapy inversely correlated with pretherapy clonality, suggesting less biased repertoires were more receptive to remodeling. Few detected expansions in nonresponders may reflect reduced sample coverage from poor CD8+ T cell yield.

On this clone itself: Its antigen has not been determined. Nothing much larger sits one base from this clone, and base qualities are not available.

The immunoSEQ two-step, bias-controlled multiplex PCR assay was used to amplify TRB CDR3 regions from genomic DNA. Sequencing of CDR3 libraries was carried out on an Illumina NextSeq 500. In the original analysis: The immunoSEQ Analyzer platform was used for initial alignment and bioinformatics, including bias normalization against synthetic CDR3 analogs. V, D and J genes were annotated according to IMGT database definitions. For further TRBV analyses, VDJtools version 1.1.10 and the R package tcR version 2.2.1.11 were used with default settings. For the GLIPH analysis, version 1.0 was run with default settings. For CDR3 sequences with at least 5 reads, significant changes in clonotype frequency were assessed with a 2-sided binomial test and Benjamini-Hochberg correction (alpha = 0.01). In TCRdb, the immuneACCESS table is reduced to in-frame sequences with V and J assigned. These tables do not hold every clone; where another copy was compared, an unresolved V gene accounts for under half, and the others remain unexplained. Clone size and V and J calls were adopted from that table, with D and trimming inferred from the DNA. The sample table lists some 47,000 clones, about 94% of them with a count of one. In total, the top ten clones hold approximately 3.4% of the sample.

The junction shows trimming of 1 base on V and 2 bases on J, plus 8 bases between the germline ends. Counted from cysteine to phenylalanine, this CDR3 has 14 amino acids. The kept DNA is CDR3 alone, 42 bases in frame from the first base. According to the germline V gene, CDR1 reads LGHNA and CDR2 reads YNFKEQ. The sequence was collected from a human patient who had received a solid organ transplant and had CMV disease. This specimen consisted of CD8+ T cells from blood, obtained before autologous CMV-specific T cell therapy. The V and J genes are TRBV4-2 and TRBJ1-2; the D gene identity is not certain. The DNA sequence reads TGTGCCAGCAGCCAAGGACTCGGCAACTATGGCTACACCTTC. This is translated as CASSQGLGNYGYTF.